Sequencing of this T cell receptor (beta chain) was carried out in a study of T cell responses to AZD1222 COVID-19 vaccine. Study information: Some second doses came at about 4 weeks and others at about 12 weeks; these were pooled. Study results and caveats: Regions 160-218 and 743-854 held dominance among vaccine-associated CD4 TCRs, which spanned spike. The donor group comprised mostly white British people and more females; the analysis possibly underestimated clonal diversity. Nearly half of spike-specific TCRs reportedly target variant regions that are unmutated in the B.1.351 and B.1.1.7 variants.

CDR1 and CDR2 from the germline V gene are SQVTM and ANQGSEA. V gave up 1 base and J gave up 1 base, with 10 bases separating them. The CDR3 loop spans 14 amino acids. As to this clone: The antigen remains unidentified.

Clones were sequenced by immunoSEQ multiplex PCR, and TCRdb holds only the in-frame ones, with some missing. The data contain 90,000 to 100,000 clones, 70% to 90% of them singletons. The sequencing here drew on peripheral blood, taken on day 0 of AZD1222 vaccination. The rearrangement links TRBV29-1 to TRBJ1-1, with D perhaps TRBD1 (5 bases). This clonotype was sampled from an adult in good health. DNA of the CDR3: TGCAGCGTTGAAGGGTGGCAGGGGAACACTGAAGCTTTCTTT. It is translated as CSVEGWQGNTEAFF.